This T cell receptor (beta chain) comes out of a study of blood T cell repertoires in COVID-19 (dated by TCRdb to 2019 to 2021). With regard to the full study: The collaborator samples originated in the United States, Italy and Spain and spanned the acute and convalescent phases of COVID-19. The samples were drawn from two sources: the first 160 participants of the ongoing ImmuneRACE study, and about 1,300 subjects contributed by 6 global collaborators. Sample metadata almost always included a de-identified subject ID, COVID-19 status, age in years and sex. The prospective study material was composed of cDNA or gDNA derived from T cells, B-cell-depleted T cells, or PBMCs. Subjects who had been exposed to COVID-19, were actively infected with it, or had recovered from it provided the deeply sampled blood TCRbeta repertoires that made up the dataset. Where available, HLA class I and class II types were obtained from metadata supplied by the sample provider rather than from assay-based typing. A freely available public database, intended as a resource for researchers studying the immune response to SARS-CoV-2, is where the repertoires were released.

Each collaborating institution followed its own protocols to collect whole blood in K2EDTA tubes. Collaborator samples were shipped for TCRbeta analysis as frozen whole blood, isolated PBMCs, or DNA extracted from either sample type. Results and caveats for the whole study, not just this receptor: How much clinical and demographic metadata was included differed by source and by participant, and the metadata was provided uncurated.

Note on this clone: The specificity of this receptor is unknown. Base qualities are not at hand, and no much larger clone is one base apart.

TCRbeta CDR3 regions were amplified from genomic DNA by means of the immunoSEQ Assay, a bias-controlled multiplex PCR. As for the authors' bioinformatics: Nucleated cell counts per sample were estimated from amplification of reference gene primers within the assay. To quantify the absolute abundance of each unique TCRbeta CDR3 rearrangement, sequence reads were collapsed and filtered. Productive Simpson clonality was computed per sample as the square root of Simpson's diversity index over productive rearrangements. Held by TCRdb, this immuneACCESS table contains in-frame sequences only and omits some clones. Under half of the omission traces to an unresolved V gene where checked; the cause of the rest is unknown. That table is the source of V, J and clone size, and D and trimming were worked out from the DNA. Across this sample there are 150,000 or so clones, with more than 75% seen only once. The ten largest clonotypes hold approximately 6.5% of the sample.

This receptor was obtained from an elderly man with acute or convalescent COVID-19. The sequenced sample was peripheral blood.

The nucleotides read TGTGCCAGCAGCCATAGTACCCCGTCCAATGAGCAGTTCTTC. Translated, it reads CASSHSTPSNEQFF. Recombination connected TRBV3-1 (or the pseudogene TRBV3-2) to TRBJ2-1, with the D gene too uncertain to name. From cysteine to phenylalanine, the CDR3 is 14 amino acids long. This entry keeps only the CDR3 DNA: 42 bases, framed from base 1. The germline V gene (reference sequence) gives CDR1 as LGHDT and CDR2 as YNNKEL. The junction carries 12 bases between V and J, which are trimmed by 3 bases and 6 bases respectively.